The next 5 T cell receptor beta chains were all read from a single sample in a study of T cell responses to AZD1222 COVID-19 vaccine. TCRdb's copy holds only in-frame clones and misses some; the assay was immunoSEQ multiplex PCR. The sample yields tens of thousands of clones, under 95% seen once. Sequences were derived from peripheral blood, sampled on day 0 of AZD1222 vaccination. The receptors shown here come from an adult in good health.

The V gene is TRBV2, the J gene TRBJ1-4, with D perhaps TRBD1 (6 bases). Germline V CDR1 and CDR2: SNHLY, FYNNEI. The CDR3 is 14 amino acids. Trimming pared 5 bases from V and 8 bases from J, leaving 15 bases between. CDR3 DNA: TGTGCCAGCAGTCCGGTCAGGGGCGCCGAAAAACTGTTTTTT. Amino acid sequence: CASSPVRGAEKLFF.

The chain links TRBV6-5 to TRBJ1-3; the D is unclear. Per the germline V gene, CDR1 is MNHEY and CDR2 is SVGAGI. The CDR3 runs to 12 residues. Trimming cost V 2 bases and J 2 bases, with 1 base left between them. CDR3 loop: CASSYAGNTIYF. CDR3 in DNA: TGTGCCAGCAGTTACGCTGGAAACACCATATATTTT.

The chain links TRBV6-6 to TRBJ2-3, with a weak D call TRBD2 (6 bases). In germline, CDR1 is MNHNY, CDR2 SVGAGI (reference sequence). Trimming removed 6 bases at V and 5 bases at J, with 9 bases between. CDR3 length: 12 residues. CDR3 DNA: TGTGCCAGCAGCTCGGGAGTAGATACGCAGTATTTT. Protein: CASSSGVDTQYF.

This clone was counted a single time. DNA for the CDR3: TGTGCCAGCAGGATCCTTGGGACAGGGGGAAACTATGGCTACACCTTC. It specifies CASRILGTGGNYGYTF. The rearrangement links TRBV2 to TRBJ1-2; TRBD1 matches 11 bases. CDR1 and CDR2 from the germline V gene are SNHLY and FYNNEI. The CDR3 is made up of 16 amino acids. V shed 6 bases, J shed 2 bases, and the junction held 8 bases outside the gene matches.

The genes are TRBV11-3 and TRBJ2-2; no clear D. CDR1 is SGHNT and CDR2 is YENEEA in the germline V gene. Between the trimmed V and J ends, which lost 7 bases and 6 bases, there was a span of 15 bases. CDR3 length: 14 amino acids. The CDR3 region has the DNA TGTGCCAGCACCCTGGGCCTGCGACCCGGGGAGCTGTTTTTT. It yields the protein CASTLGLRPGELFF.